The rows below give T cell receptor beta chains drawn from one sample of a study of T cell responses to AZD1222 COVID-19 vaccine. TCRdb's table, derived via immunoSEQ multiplex PCR, lists solely in-frame clones and lacks some. The data hold some 170,000 clones, with about 90% observed a single time. This specimen was peripheral blood, taken on day 0 of MenACWY control vaccination. These receptors came from an adult in good health. Both conserved end residues are part of each CDR3. The D gene is left open where the match is weak. A row's size may be missing; if present it is once, few, many or a size class.

J | D | V | size | CDR3 | DNA
TRBJ2-7 | TRBD2 | TRBV27 | NA | CASSLRGLAAYEQYF | TGTGCCAGCAGTTTACGGGGACTAGCGGCTTACGAGCAGTACTTC
TRBJ2-1 | TRBD2 | TRBV27 | NA | CASSSQRLAGARNEQFF | TGTGCCAGCAGTTCACAGAGGCTAGCGGGAGCCAGGAATGAGCAGTTCTTC
TRBJ1-5 | NA | TRBV19 | NA | CASSQTPGGQPQHF | TGTGCCAGTAGCCAAACACCCGGGGGTCAGCCCCAGCATTTT
TRBJ1-1 | NA | TRBV5-3 | NA | CARSLWRGANTEAFF | TGTGCCAGAAGCTTATGGAGGGGAGCGAACACTGAAGCTTTCTTT
TRBJ1-2 | NA | TRBV10-3 | NA | CATSLADYGYTF | TGTGCCACCAGCCTGGCAGACTATGGCTACACCTTC
TRBJ1-5 | NA | TRBV28 | NA | CASSLRTGAWGQPQHF | TGTGCCAGCAGTTTAAGAACCGGGGCTTGGGGGCAGCCCCAGCATTTT
TRBJ2-3 | TRBD2 | TRBV18 | NA | CASSPGLAGWGTDTQYF | TGTGCCAGCTCACCAGGATTAGCGGGCTGGGGCACAGATACGCAGTATTTT
TRBJ2-7 | TRBD2 | TRBV7-6 | NA | CASSLLGTSGRSSSYEQYF | TGTGCCAGCAGCCTCCTCGGGACTAGCGGGAGGTCTAGCTCCTACGAGCAGTACTTC
TRBJ2-1 | NA | TRBV7-3 | once | CASSLRRDGEQFF | TGTGCCAGCAGCTTGCGACGAGACGGTGAGCAGTTCTTC
TRBJ2-1 | TRBD2 | TRBV28 | NA | CASSFSVGGRGSYNEQFF | TGTGCCAGCAGTTTCTCGGTCGGCGGGAGGGGCTCCTACAATGAGCAGTTCTTC
TRBJ2-2 | NA | TRBV18 | once | CASSPPTGPGGELFF | TGTGCCAGCTCACCACCCACCGGGCCTGGCGGGGAGCTGTTTTTT
TRBJ1-3 | NA | TRBV12-3/TRBV12-4 | NA | CALRQNSGNTIYF | TGTGCCCTCCGACAGAACTCTGGAAACACCATATATTTT
TRBJ1-1 | NA | TRBV28 | NA | CASRGGGSEAFF | TGTGCCAGCAGGGGAGGGGGGTCTGAAGCTTTCTTT